This T cell receptor beta chain was sequenced during a study of OX40 agonist ivuxolimab in advanced cancers. The wider study: Cancers in dose escalation were hepatocellular, melanoma, renal cell and head and neck.

With 2 bases removed from V and 8 bases from J, the gap between germline ends came to 13 bases. CDR3 length equals 13 residues. Germline CDR1 and CDR2: SGHDT and YYEEEE. Libraries were prepared by immunoSEQ multiplex PCR; TCRdb keeps only in-frame clonotypes and omits some of them. Seen here are approximately 15,000 clones, 85% to 90% observed once, and the top ten hold approximately 65%. As to this clone: No antigen is known for it.

Findings and caveats of the study: Certain nonresponders additionally had low normalized T-cell clonal expansion.

The starting material was CD4+ or CD8+ T cells sorted from blood, obtained in a trial of the OX40 agonist ivuxolimab. This sequence originates from an adult with an advanced solid tumor such as melanoma, head and neck, liver or kidney cancer. This chain uses TRBV5-6 with TRBJ1-2, with a weak D call TRBD1 (5 bases). CDR3 region: CASSFWQGWGYTF. The CDR3 nucleotides read TGTGCCAGCAGCTTCTGGCAGGGCTGGGGCTACACCTTC.